One and the same sample provided the 16 T cell receptor beta chains below, sequenced in a study of regulatory T cells in long-lasting Graves disease. Arm-PCR with iRepertoire HTBI primers amplified the CDR3 regions for these TCR beta libraries. TCRdb re-analysed the multiplex PCR reads in MiXCR, keeping a single row per CDR3 protein. The repertoire includes 390,000 or so distinct CDR3 sequences, roughly 23% of them detected once, and around 30% sits in the top ten. Sample time point: persistent/refractory GD, antithyroid drugs over 5 years with positive TRAb. From PBMCs, RNA was extracted and then used to make the TCR library. The starting material was peripheral blood mononuclear cells (PBMCs), obtained when the disease was refractory, from a patient treated with antithyroid drugs. Receptors originate from a woman in her thirties or forties with Graves disease.

This clonotype was counted at least ten times. This chain connects TRBV28 to TRBJ2-7; D possibly corresponds to TRBD2 (5 bases). The CDR3 is 15 amino acids. Trimming took 2 bases from V and 0 from J, leaving 11 bases between them. CDR1 and CDR2 (germline): MDHEN, SYDVKM. CDR3 nucleotides: TGTGCCAGCAGTTTACGCGGGTTTTACTCCTACGAGCAGTACTTC. It encodes CASSLRGFYSYEQYF.

This clonotype was seen a few times. The chain is built from TRBV7-2 and TRBJ2-1; 11 nucleotides line up with TRBD2. CDR1 is SGHTA, CDR2 FQGNSA, per germline. V lost 5 bases and J lost 4; bases outside the gene matches: 7. The CDR3 length is 16 residues. The CDR3 region is CASSPHLAGGYNEQFF. DNA for the CDR3: TGTGCCAGCAGCCCCCACTTAGCGGGAGGGTACAATGAGCAGTTCTTC.

This clonotype occurred many times. The genes are TRBV6-1 and TRBJ2-5; D uncertain. The CDR3 contains 13 residues. CDR1 and CDR2 (germline): MNHNS, SASEGT. V was clipped by 4 bases and J by 2 bases, with 8 bases between them. Here the CDR3 reads CASSVGRQETQYF. The CDR3 bases are TGTGCCAGCAGTGTAGGCAGGCAAGAGACCCAGTACTTC.

This chain joins TRBV6-2 or TRBV6-3 and TRBJ2-2; TRBD1 might be the D (6 bases). The V end was cut by 2 bases, the J end by 0 bases, with 10 bases between. Germline V lookup: CDR1 MNHEY, CDR2 SVGEGT. The CDR3 loop spans 16 amino acids. For the CDR3, the DNA is TGTGCCAGCAGTTACGGGACACCTCCGAACACCGGGGAGCTGTTTTTT. It is translated as CASSYGTPPNTGELFF.

Ten or more counts support this clonotype. This rearrangement joins TRBV27 to TRBJ2-7, with D possibly TRBD2 on 5 matching bases. CDR1 and CDR2 (germline): MNHEY, SMNVEV (reference sequence). The CDR3 loop spans 19 amino acids. Between the trimmed V and J ends, which lost 0 bases and 4 bases, there was a span of 25 bases. This CDR3 reads CASSLSLPVRGPRSYEQYF. Written as DNA, the CDR3 is TGTGCCAGCAGTTTATCGCTTCCGGTTAGAGGGCCCAGGAGTTACGAGCAGTACTTC.

The chain couples TRBV19 to TRBJ2-2, with 9 bases matching TRBD1. The V segment lost 4 bases and the J segment 7 bases; nucleotides outside the gene matches: 4. Germline loops: CDR1 LNHDA, CDR2 SQIVND (reference sequence). This CDR3 comprises 14 residues. The CDR3 DNA reads TGTGCCAGTAGTACTGGGACAGGGAACGGGGAGCTGTTTTTT. This encodes CASSTGTGNGELFF. Together with reference TRBV19 and TRBJ2-2, the CDR3 gives the full variable domain: DGGITQSPKYLFRKEGQNVTLSCEQNLNHDAMYWYRQDPGQGLRLIYYSQIVNDFQKGDIAEGYSVSREKKESFPLTVTSAQKNPTAFYLCASSTGTGNGELFFGEGSRLTVL.

This clonotype was found many times. A read error may produce the germline difference seen at one junction end. V gene TRBV5-1 combines with J gene TRBJ1-1; TRBD1 aligns across 7 bases. The CDR3 spans 16 residues. Germline V gives CDR1 SGHRS, CDR2 YFSETQ. The CDR3 DNA reads TGCGCCAGCAGCTTCACTCGACAGGGAGGGAACCCTGAAGCTTTCTTT. Its translation: CASSFTRQGGNPEAFF.

In this sample, this clonotype turned up many times. The V call is TRBV25-1, the J call TRBJ2-5; D is ambiguous. Trimming cost V 8 bases and J 5 bases, with 18 bases left between them. The CDR3 has 14 amino acids. Germline values: CDR1 MGHDK, CDR2 SYGVNS. DNA of the CDR3: TGTGCCAGCCGTAGCACATGGGTGGTGGAGACCCAGTACTTC. This gives the protein CASRSTWVVETQYF. The entire variable domain, with the rest obtained from reference TRBV25-1 and TRBJ2-5, is as follows: EADIYQTPRYLVIGTGKKITLECSQTMGHDKMYWYQQDPGMELHLIHYSYGVNSTEKGDLSSESTVSRIRTEHFPLTLESARPSHTSQYLCASRSTWVVETQYFGPGTRLLVL.

Regarding this clonotype: This may be a read error: a much more frequent sequence differs by one nucleotide. The chain uses TRBV7-9 and TRBJ2-5; 7 bases align to TRBD1. The CDR3 has 13 residues. Germline CDR1 reads SEHNR; CDR2 reads FQNEAQ (reference sequence). The J segment lost 3 bases and the V segment lost 9 bases, leaving 7 bases of the junction unmatched. CDR3 sequence: CASAQGTEETQYF. The CDR3 bases are TGTGCCAGTGCACAGGGGACGGAAGAGACCCAGTACTTC.

This sequence joins TRBV29-1 and TRBJ2-3; no firm D call. The CDR3 is made up of 9 amino acids. Trimming left V 4 bases short and J 6 bases short, with 2 bases between. Germline lookup yields CDR1 SQVTM and CDR2 ANQGSEA. CDR3 in amino acids: CSVGDTQYF. Written as DNA, the CDR3 is TGCAGCGTTGGGGATACGCAGTATTTT.

There are many counts of this clonotype. The chain links TRBV2 to TRBJ1-5, with 7 bases lining up with TRBD1. The germline CDR1 and CDR2 sequences are SNHLY and FYNNEI. The CDR3 has 16 amino acids. The trim removed 5 bases at V and 0 bases at J, leaving 7 bases unmatched. CDR3 region: CASSRQGSYSNQPQHF. The CDR3 nucleotides read TGTGCCAGCAGTCGACAGGGCTCATATAGCAATCAGCCCCAGCATTTT.

This clonotype turned up a few times. This chain connects TRBV6-1 to TRBJ2-1; 10 positions agree with TRBD2. V lost 8 bases to trimming and J lost 7 bases; unmatched junction nucleotides: 8. CDR1 and CDR2 from the germline V gene are MNHNS and SASEGT. The CDR3 covers 14 residues. The CDR3 reads CASAGLAVMNEQFF. In nucleotides, the CDR3 is TGTGCCAGCGCCGGACTAGCGGTTATGAATGAGCAGTTCTTC.

V gene TRBV6-1 combines with J gene TRBJ2-5; TRBD1 might be the D (5 bases). The V end lost 8 bases, the J end lost 0 bases, and 16 bases lay between the germline ends. The CDR3 extends over 15 amino acids. Germline V gene sequence: CDR1 MNHNS, CDR2 SASEGT. DNA of the CDR3: TGTGCCAGCCGAATTATTATGACAGACCAAGAGACCCAGTACTTC. Amino acids: CASRIIMTDQETQYF.

The chain employs TRBV5-8 and TRBJ1-2, with D unclear. This CDR3 comprises 13 residues. Trimming took 0 bases from V and 5 from J, leaving 8 bases between them. The germline CDR1 and CDR2 sequences are SGHTS and YDEGEE. CDR3 residues: CASSLDGLYGYTF. The CDR3 region has the DNA TGTGCCAGCAGCTTGGACGGCCTGTATGGCTACACCTTC.

This clonotype was recorded many times. V gene TRBV28 combines with J gene TRBJ1-4; D is ambiguous. CDR1 MDHEN and CDR2 SYDVKM come from the germline V gene. CDR3 length: 13 amino acids. The ends were cut back, 6 bases at V and 7 bases at J, with 12 bases in the middle. Written as DNA, the CDR3 is TGTGCCAGCAGAGAGACGGAGGGTGAAAAACTGTTTTTT. It translates to CASRETEGEKLFF. The variable domain in full, with the rest retrieved from reference TRBV28 and TRBJ1-4, is DVKVTQSSRYLVKRTGEKVFLECVQDMDHENMFWYRQDPGLGLRLIYFSYDVKMKEKGDIPEGYSVSREKKERFSLILESASTNQTSMYLCASRETEGEKLFFGSGTQLSVL.

In this sample, this clonotype turned up many times. CDR3 sequence reads: CASRAPWGSSTNEKLFF. Written as DNA, the CDR3 is TGTGCCAGCAGGGCCCCCTGGGGCAGCTCAACTAATGAAAAACTGTTTTTT. V usage is TRBV28 and J usage is TRBJ1-4, with D possibly TRBD1 on 5 matching bases. The V and J ends lost 6 bases and 0 bases respectively, with 17 bases between them. Germline CDR1 reads MDHEN; CDR2 reads SYDVKM. The CDR3 sequence is 17 residues long.